This TCR beta chain emerged from a study of T cell changes during pregnancy in multiple sclerosis (dated by TCRdb to about 2019). Some background on the complete study: Changes in the T cell repertoire over the course of pregnancy were examined in this study in women with multiple sclerosis.

CDR1 and CDR2 are read off the germline V gene (reference sequence) as MNHEY and SMNVEV. The V end loses 8 bases and the J end loses 10 bases, and a stretch of 17 bases separates them. From the cysteine up to the phenylalanine, the CDR3 has a length of 13 residues. Of all the DNA, just the CDR3 is kept, 39 bases in frame from base 1. Library generation was performed with the immunoSEQ multiplex PCR assay. TCRdb retrieved this table from immuneACCESS and kept in-frame rearrangements only. Not all clones are present; in checked studies, unresolved V genes account for under half, and no reason is known for the remainder. The sample table shows fewer than 85,000 clones, and around 93% are seen once. The biggest ten clones account for roughly 2.6% of the sample. In the case of this clone: The antigen it recognizes is unknown. Per-base qualities were not stored, and no clone one base away is much larger.

The V and J segments used are TRBV27 and TRBJ1-4, with the D gene call left open. The sequence derives from a female donor in good health, enrolled as a control in a pregnancy study. Sequences were derived from peripheral blood, sampled after pregnancy. At the DNA level, the sequence is TGTGCCAGCGGTAGGACTATTGAAGGAAAACTGTTTTTT. Its product reads: CASGRTIEGKLFF.